Listed here are 19 T cell receptor beta chains from one sample, sequenced in a study of neurological immune-mediated disorders. Described time point: longitudinal time-point 2. TCRdb reanalysed the 5' RACE reads using MiXCR and keeps one entry per CDR3 protein. The top ten hold approximately 5% of the sample, which has 70,000 to 95,000 distinct CDR3 sequences, under 15% seen once. Input material: PBMCs. The source of these receptors is a female donor with HTLV-1-associated myelopathy (HAM/TSP).

As for this clonotype: A much larger clone differs by one base, so this may be a read error. V usage is TRBV12-5 and J usage is TRBJ2-4; D not certain. The CDR3 totals 12 residues. Germline V gene lookup returns CDR1 LGHNT and CDR2 FRNRAP. The CDR3 loop reads CATGLDGNIQYF. CDR3 DNA sequence: TGTGCTACTGGTTTGGACGGAAACATTCAGTACTTC. Combining the CDR3 with reference TRBV12-5 and TRBJ2-4 gives the whole variable domain DARVTQTPRHKVTEMGQEVTMRCQPILGHNTVFWYRQTMMQGLELLAYFRNRAPLDDSGMPKDRFSAEMPDATLATLKIQPSEPRDSAVYFCATGLDGNIQYFGAGTRLSVL.

V usage is TRBV20-1 and J usage is TRBJ2-3, with a weak D call TRBD2 (6 bases). V lost 4 bases and J lost 2, with 13 bases in between. The CDR3 spans 14 residues. The germline V gene has CDR1 DFQATT and CDR2 SNEGSKA (reference sequence). In DNA form, the CDR3 reads TGCAGTGCTATTAGGGCGGGAAACACAGATACGCAGTATTTT. Translation gives CSAIRAGNTDTQYF.

This clonotype was seen at least ten times. This chain joins TRBV7-9 and TRBJ2-3; 12 bases match TRBD2. The CDR3 sequence is 16 residues long. The germline V gene encodes CDR1 SEHNR and CDR2 FQNEAQ (reference sequence). The junction had 5 bases not matched to a gene; V was cut back by 2 bases and J by 5 bases. The CDR3 sequence is CASSLTSGGFGDTQYF. The CDR3 bases are TGTGCCAGCAGCTTAACTAGCGGGGGGTTCGGAGATACGCAGTATTTT.

This clonotype was observed many times. The chain joins TRBV12-3 or TRBV12-4 to TRBJ2-7; D may correspond to TRBD1 or TRBD2 (5 bases each). The V and J ends lost 5 bases and 3 bases respectively, with 17 bases between them. The CDR3 length is 15 residues. In DNA form, the CDR3 reads TGTGCCAGCAGTCCCAGTGACCGGGGCAACTACGAGCAGTACTTC. Protein: CASSPSDRGNYEQYF.

The chain links TRBV29-1 to TRBJ2-3, with TRBD1 identical over 7 bases. The CDR3 spans 14 residues. Germline loops: CDR1 SQVTM, CDR2 ANQGSEA. With V trimmed by 6 bases and J by 0 bases, 6 bases remained unmatched. Written as DNA, the CDR3 is TGCAGCGTAGTTAAGGGGGCAAGCACAGATACGCAGTATTTT. Translation: CSVVKGASTDTQYF.

As for this clonotype: At one boundary the junction diverges from the germline segment, which might be a read error. The chain couples TRBV5-5 to TRBJ2-7; TRBD1 or TRBD2 may be the D gene (5 bases each). CDR3 length equals 14 residues. Germline-derived CDR1 and CDR2 are SGHKS and YYEKEE (reference sequence). CDR3 bases: TGTGTCAGCAGCCCAATGGGGGTTTCCTACGAGCAGTACTTC. Protein product: CVSSPMGVSYEQYF.

This clonotype came up many times. The gene calls are TRBV12-3 or TRBV12-4 and TRBJ2-1; maybe TRBD2 (6 bases). The CDR3 loop spans 14 amino acids. Between the trimmed V and J ends, which lost 7 bases and 0 bases, there was a span of 10 bases. The CDR3 loop reads CASTEGSSYNEQFF. Here the CDR3 DNA reads TGTGCCAGCACGGAGGGGAGCTCCTACAATGAGCAGTTCTTC.

The sample holds many counts of this clonotype. This chain joins TRBV2 and TRBJ2-3, with 10 positions matching TRBD2. Germline assignment: CDR1 SNHLY and CDR2 FYNNEI. V lost 4 bases to trimming and J lost 7 bases; unmatched junction nucleotides: 14. The CDR3 contains 17 residues. The CDR3 sequence: CASSVSGLAVRVNTQYF. The CDR3 nucleotides are TGTGCCAGCAGTGTATCTGGACTAGCGGTTCGGGTAAATACGCAGTATTTT.

This clonotype was observed many times. The V call is TRBV5-1, the J call TRBJ2-7; D call uncertain. V shed 0 bases and J shed 0 bases, with 7 bases lying between them. Per germline, CDR1 SGHRS and CDR2 YFSETQ. This CDR3 has 14 residues. The CDR3 protein is CASSLVSNSYEQYF. CDR3 DNA: TGCGCCAGCAGCTTGGTGTCTAACTCCTACGAGCAGTACTTC.

This clonotype has ten or more counts. The CDR3 bases are TGCGCCAGCGGACATTCATCAAGCTACGAGCAGTACTTC. This gives the protein CASGHSSSYEQYF. V and J are TRBV10-2 and TRBJ2-7, with D possibly TRBD1 on 5 matching bases. This CDR3 has 13 amino acids. With 8 bases removed from V and 3 bases from J, the gap between germline ends came to 14 bases. Germline V gene data show CDR1 as WSHSY and CDR2 as SAAADI.

In this sample, this clonotype turned up many times. J is TRBJ1-5 and V is TRBV20-1, with D uncertain. The V gene lost 4 bases and the J gene lost 2 bases, with 9 bases spanning the gap. Germline assignment: CDR1 DFQATT and CDR2 SNEGSKA (reference sequence). This CDR3 has 13 residues. This CDR3 reads CSAIGLGNQPQHF. CDR3 coding DNA: TGCAGTGCTATCGGTCTTGGCAATCAGCCCCAGCATTTT.

This clonotype was observed a handful of times. The J gene is TRBJ2-1, the V gene TRBV6-2 or TRBV6-3; 14 bases agree with TRBD2. Trimming cost V 5 bases and J 3 bases; bases outside gene matches: 6. The CDR3 is 17 amino acids. The germline V gene has CDR1 MNHEY and CDR2 SVGEGT. CDR3 amino acids: CASSPTSGGAYYNEQFF. CDR3 DNA sequence: TGTGCCAGCAGTCCGACTAGCGGGGGGGCTTACTACAATGAGCAGTTCTTC.

The table lists this clonotype with many counts. J is TRBJ2-7 and V is TRBV6-1; TRBD2 is a possible D gene (6 bases). V was pared by 1 base and J by 2 bases, with 15 bases between. Per germline, CDR1 MNHNS and CDR2 SASEGT. The length of the CDR3 is 16 residues. As DNA, the CDR3 is TGTGCCAGCAGTGAAGGGTCCGGGGGATCGCCCTACGAGCAGTACTTC. The encoded protein is CASSEGSGGSPYEQYF.

This clonotype was counted ten times or more. This chain uses TRBV20-1 with TRBJ2-1; D is ambiguous. The CDR3 runs 13 residues. CDR1 is DFQATT and CDR2 is SNEGSKA in the germline V gene (reference sequence). V lost 1 base to trimming and J lost 10 bases, with 14 bases between them. In DNA, the CDR3 is TGCAGTGCTAGAGGGCCCACCACCGGCGAGCAGTTCTTC. Translating it yields CSARGPTTGEQFF.

This clonotype has just a few counts. The chain recombines TRBV2 with TRBJ2-5; no firm D call. The CDR3 is 12 amino acids. Germline assignment: CDR1 SNHLY and CDR2 FYNNEI. V shed 8 bases and J shed 4 bases, with 11 bases lying between them. The DNA of the CDR3 is TGTGCCAGCGCCCCAAGTCGAGAGACCCAGTACTTC. Translation: CASAPSRETQYF. The full variable domain, in which reference TRBV2 and TRBJ2-5 provide the parts outside the CDR3, is EPEVTQTPSHQVTQMGQEVILRCVPISNHLYFYWYRQILGQKVEFLVSFYNNEISEKSEIFDDQFSVERPDGSNFTLKIRSTKLEDSAMYFCASAPSRETQYFGPGTRLLVL.

This clonotype occurred many times. This chain joins TRBV4-1 and TRBJ2-3; TRBD2 matches at 7 bases. V lost 4 bases and J lost 4; bases outside the gene matches: 2. Germline CDR1 is MGHRA and CDR2 is YSYEKL. This CDR3 is built from 13 residues. The chain's CDR3 is CASSRGLADTQYF. CDR3 DNA sequence: TGCGCCAGCAGCCGCGGACTAGCAGATACGCAGTATTTT.

This clonotype was observed many times. The chain uses TRBV7-9 and TRBJ2-1, with TRBD2 matching 11 bases. V dropped 5 bases and J dropped 5; count of bases not matched to a gene: 11. CDR1 is SEHNR and CDR2 is FQNEAQ in the germline V gene (reference sequence). CDR3 length: 17 amino acids. This chain's CDR3 is CASSPHRLAGPNNEQFF. As DNA, the CDR3 is TGTGCCAGCAGCCCCCATCGACTAGCGGGACCAAACAATGAGCAGTTCTTC.

There are many counts of this clonotype. The gene calls are TRBV4-1 and TRBJ2-1; TRBD2 matches at 9 bases. This CDR3 is built from 15 residues. The J segment lost 9 bases and the V segment lost 0 bases, leaving 6 bases of the junction unmatched. Germline V CDR1 and CDR2: MGHRA, YSYEKL. CDR3 loop: CASSQDSSGVTEQFF. CDR3 nucleotides: TGCGCCAGCAGCCAAGATTCTAGCGGGGTCACTGAGCAGTTCTTC.

This clonotype has ten or more counts. The rearrangement uses TRBV7-9 and TRBJ1-2, with D perhaps matching TRBD1 (6 bases). V was trimmed by 5 bases and J by 7 bases, leaving 17 bases between them. Germline V CDR1 and CDR2: SEHNR, FQNEAQ (reference sequence). The CDR3 is made up of 14 amino acids. DNA of the CDR3: TGTGCCAGCAGCCTACCAGAGGGGGGGTCTGGCTACACCTTC. Its translation: CASSLPEGGSGYTF.